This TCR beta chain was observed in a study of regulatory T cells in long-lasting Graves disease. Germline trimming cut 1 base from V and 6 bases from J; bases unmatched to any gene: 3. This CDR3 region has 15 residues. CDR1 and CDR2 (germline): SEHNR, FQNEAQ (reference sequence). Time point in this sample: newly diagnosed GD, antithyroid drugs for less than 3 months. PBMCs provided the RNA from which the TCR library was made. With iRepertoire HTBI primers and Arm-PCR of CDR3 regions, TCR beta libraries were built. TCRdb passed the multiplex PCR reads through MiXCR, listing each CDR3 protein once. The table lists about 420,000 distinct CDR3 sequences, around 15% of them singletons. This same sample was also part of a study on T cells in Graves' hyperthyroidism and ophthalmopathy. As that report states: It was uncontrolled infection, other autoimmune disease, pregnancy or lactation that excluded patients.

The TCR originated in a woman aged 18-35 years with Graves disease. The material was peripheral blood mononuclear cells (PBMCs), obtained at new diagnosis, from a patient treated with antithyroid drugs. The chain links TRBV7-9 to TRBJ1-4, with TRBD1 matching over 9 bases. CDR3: CASSLDRGRDEKLFF. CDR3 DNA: TGTGCCAGCAGCTTAGACAGGGGGCGAGATGAAAAACTGTTTTTT.